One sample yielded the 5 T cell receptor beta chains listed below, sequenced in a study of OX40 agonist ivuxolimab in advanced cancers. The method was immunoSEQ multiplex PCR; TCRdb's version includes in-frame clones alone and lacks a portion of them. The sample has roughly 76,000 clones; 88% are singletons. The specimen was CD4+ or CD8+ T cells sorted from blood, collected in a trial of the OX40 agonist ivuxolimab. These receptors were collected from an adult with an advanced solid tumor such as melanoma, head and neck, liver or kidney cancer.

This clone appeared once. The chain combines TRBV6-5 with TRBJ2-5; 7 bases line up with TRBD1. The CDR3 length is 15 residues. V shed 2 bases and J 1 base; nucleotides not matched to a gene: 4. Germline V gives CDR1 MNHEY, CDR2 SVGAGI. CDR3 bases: TGTGCCAGCAGTTACGGCCCAGGGGGCCAAGAGACCCAGTACTTC. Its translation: CASSYGPGGQETQYF.

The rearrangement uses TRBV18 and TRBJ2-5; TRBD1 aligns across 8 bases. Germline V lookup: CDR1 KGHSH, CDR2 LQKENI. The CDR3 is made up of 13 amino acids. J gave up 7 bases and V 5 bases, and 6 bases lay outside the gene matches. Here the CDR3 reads CASSEQGDGTQYF. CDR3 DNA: TGTGCCAGCTCAGAACAGGGGGATGGGACCCAGTACTTC. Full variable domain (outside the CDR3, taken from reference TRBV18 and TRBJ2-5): NAGVMQNPRHLVRRRGQEARLRCSPMKGHSHVYWYRQLPEEGLKFMVYLQKENIIDESGMPKERFSAEFPKEGPSILRIQQVVRGDSAAYFCASSEQGDGTQYFGPGTRLLVL.

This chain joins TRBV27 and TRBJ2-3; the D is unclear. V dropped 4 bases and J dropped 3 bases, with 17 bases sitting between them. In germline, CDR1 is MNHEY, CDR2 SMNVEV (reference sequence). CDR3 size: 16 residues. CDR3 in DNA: TGTGCCAGCAGTTCCATGACTTCTCTCGGGACAGATACGCAGTATTTT. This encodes CASSSMTSLGTDTQYF.

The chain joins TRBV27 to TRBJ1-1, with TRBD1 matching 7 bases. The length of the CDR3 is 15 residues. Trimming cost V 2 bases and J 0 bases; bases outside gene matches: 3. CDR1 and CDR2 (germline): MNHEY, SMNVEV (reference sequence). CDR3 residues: CASSLTGTVNTEAFF. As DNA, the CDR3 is TGTGCCAGCAGTTTAACCGGGACAGTGAACACTGAAGCTTTCTTT.

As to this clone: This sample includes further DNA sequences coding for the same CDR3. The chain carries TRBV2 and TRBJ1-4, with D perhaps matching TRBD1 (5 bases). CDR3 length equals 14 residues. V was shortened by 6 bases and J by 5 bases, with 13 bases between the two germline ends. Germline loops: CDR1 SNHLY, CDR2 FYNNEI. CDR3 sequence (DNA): TGTGCCAGCAGCGTAGGCGGGGGGAATGAAAAACTGTTTTTT. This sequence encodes CASSVGGGNEKLFF. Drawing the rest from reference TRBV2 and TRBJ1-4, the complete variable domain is EPEVTQTPSHQVTQMGQEVILRCVPISNHLYFYWYRQILGQKVEFLVSFYNNEISEKSEIFDDQFSVERPDGSNFTLKIRSTKLEDSAMYFCASSVGGGNEKLFFGSGTQLSVL.